The 16 T cell receptor beta chains in this list originate from one sample, sequenced in a study of CD8+ T cells in alopecia areata. Sequencing relied on a cDNA template that was reverse transcribed from extracted RNA. Clones were sequenced by immunoSEQ multiplex PCR, and TCRdb holds only the in-frame ones, with some missing. Of about 140,000 clones listed, around 49% were seen once; the top ten hold 0.95% to 1%. The sample consisted of CD4+ T cells sorted from blood, taken at week 0. The source is a human donor with alopecia areata.

The CDR3 nucleotides read TGTGCCAGCAGGATTACTAACCGACAGGGACCATACGAGCAGTACTTC. Protein product: CASRITNRQGPYEQYF. V usage is TRBV27 and J usage is TRBJ2-7; 7 positions match TRBD1. The germline CDR1 and CDR2 sequences are MNHEY and SMNVEV (reference sequence). There are 16 residues in the CDR3. Germline trimming cut 6 bases from V and 4 bases from J; bases unmatched to any gene: 15.

The chain employs TRBV30 and TRBJ1-2, with D uncertain. CDR3 size: 14 residues. V lost 0 bases, J lost 1 base, and 9 bases lay in between. Germline V CDR1 and CDR2: GTSNPN, SVGIG (reference sequence). This CDR3 is CAWSVPVNNYGYTF. CDR3 DNA sequence: TGTGCCTGGAGTGTACCCGTCAATAACTATGGCTACACCTTC.

The rearrangement links TRBV7-9 to TRBJ2-7, with D hard to call. The CDR3 runs to 14 residues. With 1 base removed from V and 2 bases from J, the gap between germline ends came to 9 bases. CDR1 SEHNR and CDR2 FQNEAQ come from the germline V gene (reference sequence). The CDR3 spells CASSLEARTYEQYF. The CDR3 DNA is TGTGCCAGCAGCTTAGAGGCACGGACCTACGAGCAGTACTTC.

This rearrangement joins TRBV15 to TRBJ1-3; D remains ambiguous. The CDR3 totals 15 residues. V was pared by 1 base and J by 0 bases, with 7 bases between. Per germline, CDR1 LNHNV and CDR2 YYDKDF (reference sequence). The CDR3 sequence: CATSRAPGSGNTIYF. In nucleotides, the CDR3 is TGTGCCACCAGCAGAGCACCAGGCTCTGGAAACACCATATATTTT.

This clone came up a few times. The chain couples TRBV29-1 to TRBJ2-1, with D unresolved. The CDR3 has 14 amino acids. Per the germline V gene, CDR1 is SQVTM and CDR2 is ANQGSEA. Trimming shortened V by 4 bases and J by 7 bases, and 17 bases separated the two germline ends. Here the CDR3 reads CSVGEVGWQNEQFF. For the CDR3, the DNA is TGCAGCGTTGGAGAGGTGGGTTGGCAGAATGAGCAGTTCTTC.

The V call is TRBV21-1, the J call TRBJ2-7; the table's D call of TRBD1 was not tested on the DNA. TRBV21-1 is assigned pseudogene status. The CDR3 runs 15 residues. This CDR3 is CASSKGEGQPYEQYF. The CDR3 DNA reads as TGTGCCAGCAGCAAAGGCGAGGGACAGCCCTACGAGCAGTACTTC.

Only one count was recorded for this clone. The chain combines TRBV30 with TRBJ1-5, with D possibly being TRBD1 (6 bases). The CDR3 has 13 amino acids. Trimming pared 5 bases from V and 3 bases from J, leaving 11 bases between. Germline values: CDR1 GTSNPN, CDR2 SVGIG (reference sequence). CDR3 bases: TGTGCCTGGCGTCAGGGGAACAATCAGCCCCAGCATTTT. It encodes CAWRQGNNQPQHF.

This clone was detected only a few times. The chain joins TRBV15 to TRBJ1-5; the D gene is possibly TRBD1 (6 bases). Between the trimmed V and J ends, which lost 6 bases and 4 bases, there was a span of 13 bases. Germline V gives CDR1 LNHNV, CDR2 YYDKDF (reference sequence). The CDR3 is 14 residues long. As DNA, the CDR3 is TGTGCCACCAGTGGACAAGGGGGAAATCAGCCCCAGCATTTT. It translates to CATSGQGGNQPQHF.

This clone turned up a few times. V is TRBV30 and J is TRBJ2-1; 8 bases agree with TRBD2. J gave up 9 bases and V 4 bases, and 8 bases lay outside the gene matches. CDR1 is GTSNPN, CDR2 SVGIG, per germline (reference sequence). This CDR3 region has 13 residues. This chain's CDR3 is CAWTSGSTTEQFF. For the CDR3, the DNA is TGTGCCTGGACCAGCGGGAGCACCACTGAGCAGTTCTTC.

This clone appeared once. The V call is TRBV7-9, the J call TRBJ2-3, with unresolved D. The CDR3 covers 12 residues. The V end was cut by 4 bases, the J end by 2 bases, with 4 bases between. Germline V CDR1 and CDR2: SEHNR, FQNEAQ (reference sequence). The CDR3 nucleotides read TGTGCCAGCAGCTCGTCCACAGATACGCAGTATTTT. The encoded protein is CASSSSTDTQYF.

J is TRBJ2-7 and V is TRBV7-2; 8 positions match TRBD2. This CDR3 spans 17 amino acids. The germline gives CDR1 SGHTA, CDR2 FQGNSA. V lost 2 bases and J lost 1; bases outside the gene matches: 10. The CDR3 bases are TGTGCCAGCAGCTTACCCGTTCGCGGGAGGACTTCCTACGAGCAGTACTTC. As protein: CASSLPVRGRTSYEQYF.

V is TRBV2 and J is TRBJ2-2; perhaps TRBD2 as D (6 bases). V was trimmed by 0 bases and J by 2 bases, leaving 7 bases between them. The length of the CDR3 is 15 residues. From germline, CDR1 is SNHLY and CDR2 FYNNEI. The CDR3 here is CASSEARGNTGELFF. CDR3 sequence (DNA): TGTGCCAGCAGTGAAGCGCGGGGAAACACCGGGGAGCTGTTTTTT.

The CDR3: CASSPRGGRWSTDTQYF. CDR3 in DNA: TGTGCCAGCAGCCCCCGAGGAGGGCGGTGGAGCACAGATACGCAGTATTTT. The genes are TRBV7-2 and TRBJ2-3, with D possibly matching TRBD2 (6 bases). Between the trimmed V and J ends, which lost 5 bases and 0 bases, there was a span of 18 bases. There are 17 residues in the CDR3. Germline CDR1 SGHTA, CDR2 FQGNSA.

Note on this clone: At one end the junction does not follow the germline gene, possibly because of a read error. The J gene is TRBJ1-1, the V gene TRBV7-7; D unresolved. Per the germline V gene, CDR1 is SSHAT and CDR2 is FNYEAQ (reference sequence). The CDR3 is made up of 13 amino acids. This chain's CDR3 is CASSYSVNTEAFF. Written as DNA, the CDR3 is TGTGCTAGCAGCTATTCCGTGAACACTGAAGCTTTCTTT.

Worth noting for this clone: One end of the junction does not line up with germline, which may come from a read error. This chain links TRBV20-1 with TRBJ1-2; 9 bases are a match to TRBD1. The CDR3 is made up of 11 amino acids. CDR1 DFQATT and CDR2 SNEGSKA come from the germline V gene (reference sequence). The CDR3 coding sequence is TGCAGTGCTAGAGGGGGACAGGGAATTGCCTTC. This gives the protein CSARGGQGIAF.

This clone has only one observation. CDR3 residues: CSAGYTGELFF. CDR3 coding DNA: TGCAGCGCTGGGTACACCGGGGAGCTGTTTTTT. V usage is TRBV29-1 and J usage is TRBJ2-2; D unresolved. Deletions cut 7 bases from V and 3 bases from J, with 6 bases between. The CDR3 covers 11 residues. Germline V gives CDR1 SQVTM, CDR2 ANQGSEA.